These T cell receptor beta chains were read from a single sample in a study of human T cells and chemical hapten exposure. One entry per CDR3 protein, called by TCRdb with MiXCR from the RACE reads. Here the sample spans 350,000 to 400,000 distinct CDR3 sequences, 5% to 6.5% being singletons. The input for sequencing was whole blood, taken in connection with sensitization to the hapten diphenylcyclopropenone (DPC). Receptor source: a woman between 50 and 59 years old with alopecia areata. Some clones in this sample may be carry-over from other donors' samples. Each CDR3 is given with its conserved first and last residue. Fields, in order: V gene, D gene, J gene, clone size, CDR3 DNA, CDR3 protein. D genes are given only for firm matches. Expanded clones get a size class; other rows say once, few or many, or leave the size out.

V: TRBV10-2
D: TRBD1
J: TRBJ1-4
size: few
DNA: TGCGCCAGCAGCCGGGCCGGGACAGTTTCTGAAAAACTGTTTTTT
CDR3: CASSRAGTVSEKLFF

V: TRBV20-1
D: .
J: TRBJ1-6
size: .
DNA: TGCAGTGCAGACGACAGGCGAAGTAATTCACCCCTCCACTTT
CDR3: CSADDRRSNSPLHF

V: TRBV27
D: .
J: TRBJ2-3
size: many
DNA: TGTGCCAGCAATCCTAGAGTCAGTCCCTACACAGATACGCAGTATTTT
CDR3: CASNPRVSPYTDTQYF

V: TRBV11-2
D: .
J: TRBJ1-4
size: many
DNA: TGTGCCAGCAGCTCAACGGACGGTGAAAAACTGTTTTTT
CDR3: CASSSTDGEKLFF

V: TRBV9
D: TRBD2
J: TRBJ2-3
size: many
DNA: TGTGCCAGCAGCGGGGAGGGGAGCGGGGACACAGATACGCAGTATTTT
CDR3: CASSGEGSGDTDTQYF

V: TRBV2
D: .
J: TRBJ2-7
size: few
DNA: TGTGCCAGCAGGGGGGGGACACCATCCTACGAGCAGTACTTC
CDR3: CASRGGTPSYEQYF

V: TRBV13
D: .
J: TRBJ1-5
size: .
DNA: TGTGCCAGCAGCCTGGGACACGCTCAGCCCCAGCATTTT
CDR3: CASSLGHAQPQHF

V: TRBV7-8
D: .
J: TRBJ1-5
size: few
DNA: TGTGCCAGCACCCTAGCACAGGGCTCCCAGCCCCAGCATTTT
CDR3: CASTLAQGSQPQHF

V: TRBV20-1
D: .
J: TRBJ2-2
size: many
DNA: TGCAGTGCTAGCCCCGGGGTGAACACCGGGGAGCTGTTTTTT
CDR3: CSASPGVNTGELFF

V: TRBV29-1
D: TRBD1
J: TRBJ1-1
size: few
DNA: TGCAGCGTGAGGACAGGGGGACGCACTGAAGCTTTCTTT
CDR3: CSVRTGGRTEAFF

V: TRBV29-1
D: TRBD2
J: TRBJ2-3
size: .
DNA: TGCAGCGTTGGAACCACTAGCGGGAGTTCAGATACGCAGTATTTT
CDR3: CSVGTTSGSSDTQYF

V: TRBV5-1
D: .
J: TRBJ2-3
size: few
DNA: TGCGCCAGCAGCCCCCCCCGAAGAACGACAGATACGCAGTATTTT
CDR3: CASSPPRRTTDTQYF

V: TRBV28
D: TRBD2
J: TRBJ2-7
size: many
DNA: TGTGCCAGCAGTCGATCAGCGGGAGAGGCCTACGAGCAGTACTTC
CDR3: CASSRSAGEAYEQYF

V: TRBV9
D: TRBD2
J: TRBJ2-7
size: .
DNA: TGTGCCAGCAGCGTAGGGACTAGCGGGAGTGGGTACGAGCAGTACTTC
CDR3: CASSVGTSGSGYEQYF

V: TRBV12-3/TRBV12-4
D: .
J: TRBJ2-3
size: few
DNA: TGTGCCAGCACCCTTGGGGGGGGGCGGGAAGATACGCAGTATTTT
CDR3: CASTLGGGREDTQYF

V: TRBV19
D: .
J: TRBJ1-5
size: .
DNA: TGTGCCAGTAGTATAGGAGGCGGGAACAATCAGCCCCAGCATTTT
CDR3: CASSIGGGNNQPQHF

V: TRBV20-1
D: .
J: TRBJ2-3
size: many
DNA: TGCAGTGCAACTGGGGGGAGACGCACAGATACGCAGTATTTT
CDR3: CSATGGRRTDTQYF

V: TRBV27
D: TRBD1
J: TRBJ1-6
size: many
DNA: TGTGCCAGCAGGGAACAGGGGGCAGAGAATTCACCCCTCCACTTT
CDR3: CASREQGAENSPLHF

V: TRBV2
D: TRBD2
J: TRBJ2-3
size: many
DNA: TGTGCCAGCAGTGAAGCTAGCGGGGGCCCTAGCACAGATACGCAGTATTTT
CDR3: CASSEASGGPSTDTQYF

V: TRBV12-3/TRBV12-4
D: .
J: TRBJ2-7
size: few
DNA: TGTGCCAGCAGTTTAGGAGGGAAGCAGTACTTC
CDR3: CASSLGGKQYF

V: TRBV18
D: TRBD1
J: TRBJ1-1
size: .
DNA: TGTGCCAGCTCACCATGGGACAGGGCCACTGAAGCTTTCTTT
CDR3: CASSPWDRATEAFF

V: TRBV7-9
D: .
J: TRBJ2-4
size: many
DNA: TGTGCCAGCAGCGAAAGGGACCGAAACATTCAGTACTTC
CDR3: CASSERDRNIQYF

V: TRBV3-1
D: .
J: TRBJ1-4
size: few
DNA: TGTGCCAGCAGCCAAGCTGAGGGTCAGGAAGAAAAACTGTTTTTT
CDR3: CASSQAEGQEEKLFF

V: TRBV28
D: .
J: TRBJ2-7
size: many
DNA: TGTGCCAGCAGTCCCACAGGGGACTACTACGAGCAGTACTTC
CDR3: CASSPTGDYYEQYF

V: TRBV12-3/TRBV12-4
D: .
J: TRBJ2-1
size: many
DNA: TGTGCCAGCAGGTCAGGACTAGGGGGTAATGAGCAGTTCTTC
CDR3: CASRSGLGGNEQFF

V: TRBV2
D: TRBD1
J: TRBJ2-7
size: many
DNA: TGTGCCAGCAGTGAATCACGGGACAGTCTCTCCTACGAGCAGTACTTC
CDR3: CASSESRDSLSYEQYF

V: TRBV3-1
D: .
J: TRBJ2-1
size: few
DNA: TGTGCCAGCAGCCCCTTCTTAGCGGACTCCTACAATGAGCAGTTCTTC
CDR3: CASSPFLADSYNEQFF

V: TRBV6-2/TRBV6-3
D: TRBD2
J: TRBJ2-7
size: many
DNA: TGTGCCAGCAGTTCGACTAGCGGGAGTTACGAGCAGTACTTC
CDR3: CASSSTSGSYEQYF

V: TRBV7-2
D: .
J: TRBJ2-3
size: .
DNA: TGTGCCAGCAGCCCAGGGGACTCTAGCACAGATACGCAGTATTTT
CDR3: CASSPGDSSTDTQYF

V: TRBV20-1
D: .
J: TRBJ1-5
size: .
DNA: TGCAGTGCTAGACTTCTAGGACAGAGTTATCAGCCCCAGCATTTT
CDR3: CSARLLGQSYQPQHF

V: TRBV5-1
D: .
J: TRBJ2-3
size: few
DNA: TGCGCCAGCAGCTTGGTGGTCGTCGGTAGCACAGATACGCAGTATTTT
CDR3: CASSLVVVGSTDTQYF

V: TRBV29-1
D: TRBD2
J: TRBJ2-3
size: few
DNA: TGCAGCGTGAGGGGATGGGGACTAGCGGGATTGCAGTATTTT
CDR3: CSVRGWGLAGLQYF

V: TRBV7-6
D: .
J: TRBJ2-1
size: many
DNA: TGTGCCAGCAGCTTAGCACCAGGGCCGTACAATGAGCAGTTCTTC
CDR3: CASSLAPGPYNEQFF

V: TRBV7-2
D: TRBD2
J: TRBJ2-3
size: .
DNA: TGTGCCAGCAGCTCTCCAGGGACTAGCGACACAGATACGCAGTATTTT
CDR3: CASSSPGTSDTDTQYF

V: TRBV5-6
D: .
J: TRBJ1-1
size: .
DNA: TGTGCCAGCAGCTGGCGACAGCCTTTGAACACTGAAGCTTTCTTT
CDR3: CASSWRQPLNTEAFF

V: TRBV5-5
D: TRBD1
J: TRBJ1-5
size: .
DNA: TGTGCCAGCAGCTTGCAGGCAGGGGGCAATGAGCCCCAGCATTTT
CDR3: CASSLQAGGNEPQHF

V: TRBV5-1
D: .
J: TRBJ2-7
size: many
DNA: TGCGCCAGCAGCTTCTCAGGTAGCTCCTACGAGCAGTACTTC
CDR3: CASSFSGSSYEQYF

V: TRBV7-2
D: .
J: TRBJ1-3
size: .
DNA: TGTGCCAGCAGCTTAAGGGGGGGAAACACCATATATTTT
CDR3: CASSLRGGNTIYF

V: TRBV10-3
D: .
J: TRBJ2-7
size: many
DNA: TGTGCCATCAGTGCCCCCCCAGGGGACGAGCAGTACTTC
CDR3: CAISAPPGDEQYF

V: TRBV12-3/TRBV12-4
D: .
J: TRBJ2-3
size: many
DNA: TGTGCCACGGGGAGCCCAGATACGCAGTATTTT
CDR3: CATGSPDTQYF

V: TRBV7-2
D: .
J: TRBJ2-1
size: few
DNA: TGTGCCAGCAGCTTAGAGGGGGTCGGTGAGCAGTTCTTC
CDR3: CASSLEGVGEQFF

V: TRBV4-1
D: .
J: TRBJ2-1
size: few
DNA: TGCGCCAGCAGCCAAGTCCTCGAGGCGGCTGATGATGAGCAGTTCTTC
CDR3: CASSQVLEAADDEQFF

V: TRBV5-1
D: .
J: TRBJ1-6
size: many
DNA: TGCGCCAGCAGCTTGGTTACCTCGGATTCACCCCTCCACTTT
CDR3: CASSLVTSDSPLHF

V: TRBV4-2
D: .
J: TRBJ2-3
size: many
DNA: TGTGCCAGCAGCCAAGATGACACGCAGTATTTT
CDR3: CASSQDDTQYF

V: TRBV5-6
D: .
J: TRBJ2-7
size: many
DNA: TGTGCCAGCAGCGGGCGTGGGGTGAGCGAGCAGTACTTC
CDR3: CASSGRGVSEQYF